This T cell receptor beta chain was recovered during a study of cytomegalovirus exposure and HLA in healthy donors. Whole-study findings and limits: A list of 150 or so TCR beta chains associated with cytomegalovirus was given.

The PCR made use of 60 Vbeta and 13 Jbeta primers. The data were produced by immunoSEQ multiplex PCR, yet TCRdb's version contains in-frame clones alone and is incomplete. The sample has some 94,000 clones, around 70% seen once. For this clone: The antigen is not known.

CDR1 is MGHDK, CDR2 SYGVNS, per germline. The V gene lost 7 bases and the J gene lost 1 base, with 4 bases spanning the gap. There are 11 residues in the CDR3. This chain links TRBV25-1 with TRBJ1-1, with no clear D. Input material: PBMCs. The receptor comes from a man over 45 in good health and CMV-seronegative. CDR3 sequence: CASTGNTEAFF. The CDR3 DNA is TGTGCCAGCACGGGGAACACTGAAGCTTTCTTT.